This T cell receptor beta chain was retrieved from a study of T cell responses to AZD1222 COVID-19 vaccine. Assay: immunoSEQ multiplex PCR; the TCRdb copy retains only in-frame clones and omits some. The repertoire holds some 140,000 clones, with less than 90% as singletons. Notes on this clone: Its matching antigen is unknown.

V was pared by 3 bases and J by 2 bases, with 14 bases between. Germline CDR1 SGHRS, CDR2 YFSETQ. The CDR3 consists of 16 residues. Broader study findings: AZD1222 recipients seropositive at baseline numbered only five to seven. There were mostly white British donors and more females than males, and clonal diversity was possibly underestimated. Repertoires were sampled only after the peak T cell response.

This TCR derives from an adult in good health. This material consisted of peripheral blood, taken on day 0 of AZD1222 vaccination. The gene calls are TRBV5-1 and TRBJ2-2; tentatively, D is TRBD1 or TRBD2 (6 bases each). Here the CDR3 DNA reads TGCGCCAGCAGCTCACAGGGAGGTGTAAACACCGGGGAGCTGTTTTTT. It yields the protein CASSSQGGVNTGELFF.